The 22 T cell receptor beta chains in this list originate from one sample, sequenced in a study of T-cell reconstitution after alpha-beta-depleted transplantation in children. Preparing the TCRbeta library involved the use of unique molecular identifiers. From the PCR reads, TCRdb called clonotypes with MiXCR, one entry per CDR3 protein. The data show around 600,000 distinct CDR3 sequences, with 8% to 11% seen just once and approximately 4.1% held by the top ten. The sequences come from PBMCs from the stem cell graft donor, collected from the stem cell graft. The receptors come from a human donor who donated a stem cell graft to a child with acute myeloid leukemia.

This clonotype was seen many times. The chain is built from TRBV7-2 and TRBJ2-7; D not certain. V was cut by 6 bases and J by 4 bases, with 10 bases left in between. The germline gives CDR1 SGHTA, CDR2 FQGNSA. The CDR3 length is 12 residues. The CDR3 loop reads CASSSLSYEQYF. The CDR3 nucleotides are TGTGCCAGCAGTTCCCTCAGTTACGAGCAGTACTTC.

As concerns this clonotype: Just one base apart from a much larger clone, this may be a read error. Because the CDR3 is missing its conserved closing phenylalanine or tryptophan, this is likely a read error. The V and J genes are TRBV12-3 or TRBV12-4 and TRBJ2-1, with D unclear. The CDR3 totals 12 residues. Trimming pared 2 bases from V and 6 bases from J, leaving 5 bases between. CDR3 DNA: TGTGCCAGCAGTTTATTTTCCAATGAGCAGTTCTCC. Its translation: CASSLFSNEQFS.

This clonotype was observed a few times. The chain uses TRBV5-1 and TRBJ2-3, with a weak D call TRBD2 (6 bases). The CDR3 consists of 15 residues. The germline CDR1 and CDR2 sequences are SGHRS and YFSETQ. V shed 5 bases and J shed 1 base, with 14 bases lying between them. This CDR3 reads CASSSSGLRTDTQYF. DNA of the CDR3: TGCGCCAGCAGTTCTTCCGGACTACGCACAGATACGCAGTATTTT. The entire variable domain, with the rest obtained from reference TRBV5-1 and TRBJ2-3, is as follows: KAGVTQTPRYLIKTRGQQVTLSCSPISGHRSVSWYQQTPGQGLQFLFEYFSETQRNKGNFPGRFSGRQFSNSRSEMNVSTLELGDSALYLCASSSSGLRTDTQYFGPGTRLTVL.

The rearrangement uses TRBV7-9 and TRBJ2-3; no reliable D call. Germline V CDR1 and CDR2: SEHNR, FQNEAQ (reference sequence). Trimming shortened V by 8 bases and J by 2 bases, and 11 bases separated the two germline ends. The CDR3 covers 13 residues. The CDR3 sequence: CASELRVTDTQYF. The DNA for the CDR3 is TGTGCCAGCGAGTTACGGGTCACAGATACGCAGTATTTT. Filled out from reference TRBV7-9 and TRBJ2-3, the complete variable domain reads DTGVSQNPRHKITKRGQNVTFRCDPISEHNRLYWYRQTLGQGPEFLTYFQNEAQLEKSRLLSDRFSAERPKGSFSTLEIQRTEQGDSAMYLCASELRVTDTQYFGPGTRLTVL.

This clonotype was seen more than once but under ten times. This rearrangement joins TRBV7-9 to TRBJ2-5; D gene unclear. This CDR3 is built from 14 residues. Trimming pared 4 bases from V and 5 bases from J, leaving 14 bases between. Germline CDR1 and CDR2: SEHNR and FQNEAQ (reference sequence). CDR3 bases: TGTGCCAGCAGCTGGGATTGGGCTCGGGAGACCCAGTACTTC. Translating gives CASSWDWARETQYF.

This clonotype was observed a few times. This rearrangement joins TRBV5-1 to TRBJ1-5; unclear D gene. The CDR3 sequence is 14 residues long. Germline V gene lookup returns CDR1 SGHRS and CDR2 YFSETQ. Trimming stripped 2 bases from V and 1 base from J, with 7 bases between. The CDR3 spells CASSFEPSNQPQHF. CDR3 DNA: TGCGCCAGCAGCTTCGAACCGAGCAATCAGCCCCAGCATTTT.

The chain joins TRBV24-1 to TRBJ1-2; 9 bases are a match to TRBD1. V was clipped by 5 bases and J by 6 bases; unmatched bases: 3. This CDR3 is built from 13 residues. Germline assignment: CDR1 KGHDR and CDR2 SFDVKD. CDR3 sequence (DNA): TGTGCCACCAGTGCCGGACAGGGGAATGGCTACACCTTC. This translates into CATSAGQGNGYTF.

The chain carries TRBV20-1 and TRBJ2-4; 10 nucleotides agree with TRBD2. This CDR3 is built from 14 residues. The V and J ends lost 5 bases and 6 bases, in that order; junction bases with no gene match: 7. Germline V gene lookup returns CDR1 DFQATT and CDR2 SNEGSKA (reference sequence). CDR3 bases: TGCAGTGCTTCCCTAGCGGGGGCGGGAAACATTCAGTACTTC. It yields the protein CSASLAGAGNIQYF.

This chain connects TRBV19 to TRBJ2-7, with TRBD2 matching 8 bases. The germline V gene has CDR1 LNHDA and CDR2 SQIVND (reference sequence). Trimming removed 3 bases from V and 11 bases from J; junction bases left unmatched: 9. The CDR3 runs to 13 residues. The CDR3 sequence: CASSIGLAEREYF. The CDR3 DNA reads TGTGCCAGTAGTATCGGACTAGCAGAAAGGGAGTACTTC.

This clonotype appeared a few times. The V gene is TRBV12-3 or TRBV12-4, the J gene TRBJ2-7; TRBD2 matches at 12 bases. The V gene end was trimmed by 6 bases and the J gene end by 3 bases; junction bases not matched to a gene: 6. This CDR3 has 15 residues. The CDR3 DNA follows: TGTGCCAGCAGCTACCGGACTAGCGGGATCTACGAGCAGTACTTC. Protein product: CASSYRTSGIYEQYF.

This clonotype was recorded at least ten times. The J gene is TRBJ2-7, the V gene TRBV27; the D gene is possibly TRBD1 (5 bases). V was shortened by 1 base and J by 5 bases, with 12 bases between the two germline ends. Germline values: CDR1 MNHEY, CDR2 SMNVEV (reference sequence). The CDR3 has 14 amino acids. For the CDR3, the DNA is TGTGCCAGCAGTTTATTAGCAGGGTCTCACGAGCAGTACTTC. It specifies CASSLLAGSHEQYF.

In nucleotides, the CDR3 is TGTGCCAGCAGTTACTCTCCGAGAGAACCTCGAGGCACAGATACGCAGTATTTT. As protein: CASSYSPREPRGTDTQYF. This sequence joins TRBV6-7 and TRBJ2-3; D unclear. TRBV6-7 is sorted into the ORF group, with uncertain function. V lost 0 bases and J 1 base, leaving 17 bases between the germline ends. CDR3 length equals 18 residues.

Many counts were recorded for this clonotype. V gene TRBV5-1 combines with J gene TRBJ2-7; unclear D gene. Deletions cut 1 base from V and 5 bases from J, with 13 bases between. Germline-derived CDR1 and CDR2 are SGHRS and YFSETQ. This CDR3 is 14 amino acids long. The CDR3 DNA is TGCGCCAGCAGCTTGACTACGCTATCCCACGAGCAGTACTTC. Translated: CASSLTTLSHEQYF.

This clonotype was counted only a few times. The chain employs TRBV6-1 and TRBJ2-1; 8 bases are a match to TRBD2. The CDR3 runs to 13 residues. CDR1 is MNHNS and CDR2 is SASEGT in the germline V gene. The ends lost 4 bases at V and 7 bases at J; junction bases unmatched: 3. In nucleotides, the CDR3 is TGTGCCAGCAGTGTCGGGAGGGCGAATGAGCAGTTCTTC. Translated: CASSVGRANEQFF.

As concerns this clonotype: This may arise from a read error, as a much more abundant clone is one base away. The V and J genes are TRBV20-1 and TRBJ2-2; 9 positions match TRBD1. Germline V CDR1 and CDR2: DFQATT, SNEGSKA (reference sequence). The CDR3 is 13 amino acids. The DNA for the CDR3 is TGCAGTGCTGGACAGGGGAACACCTGGGAGCTGTTTTTT. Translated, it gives CSAGQGNTWELFF.

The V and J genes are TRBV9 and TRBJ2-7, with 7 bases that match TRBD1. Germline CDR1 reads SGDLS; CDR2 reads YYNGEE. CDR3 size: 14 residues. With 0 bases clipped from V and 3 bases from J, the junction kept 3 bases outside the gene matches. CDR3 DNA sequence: TGTGCCAGCAGCGTAGAGGGGGCGGACTACGAGCAGTACTTC. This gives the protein CASSVEGADYEQYF.

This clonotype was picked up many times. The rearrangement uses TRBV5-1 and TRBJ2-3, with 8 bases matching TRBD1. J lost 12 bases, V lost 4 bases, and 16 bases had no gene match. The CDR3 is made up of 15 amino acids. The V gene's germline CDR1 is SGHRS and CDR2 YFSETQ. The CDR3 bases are TGCGCCAGCAGCCCAACCACCACAGGGGGAGGCGCCCAGTATTTT. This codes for CASSPTTTGGGAQYF.

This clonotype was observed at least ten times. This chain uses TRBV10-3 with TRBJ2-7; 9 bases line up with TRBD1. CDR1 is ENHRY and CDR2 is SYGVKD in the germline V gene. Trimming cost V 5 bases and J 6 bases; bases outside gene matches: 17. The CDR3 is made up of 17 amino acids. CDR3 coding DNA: TGTGCCATCAGTTCGGGACAGGGAGAAGTAAGTGGATTCGAGCAGTACTTC. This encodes CAISSGQGEVSGFEQYF.

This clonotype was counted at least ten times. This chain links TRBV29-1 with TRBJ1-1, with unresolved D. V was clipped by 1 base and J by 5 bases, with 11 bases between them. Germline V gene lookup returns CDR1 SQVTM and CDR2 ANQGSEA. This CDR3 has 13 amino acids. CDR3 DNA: TGCAGCGTTGAAGTACTAGAAGGAACTGAAGCTTTCTTT. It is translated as CSVEVLEGTEAFF.

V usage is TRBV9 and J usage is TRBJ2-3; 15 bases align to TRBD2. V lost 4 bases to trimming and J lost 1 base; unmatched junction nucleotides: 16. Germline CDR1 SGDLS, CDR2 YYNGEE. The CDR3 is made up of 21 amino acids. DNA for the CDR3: TGTGCCAGCAGCCCCAGGCCGACCGGGACTAGCGGGAGGCTTGGCACAGATACGCAGTATTTT. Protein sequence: CASSPRPTGTSGRLGTDTQYF.

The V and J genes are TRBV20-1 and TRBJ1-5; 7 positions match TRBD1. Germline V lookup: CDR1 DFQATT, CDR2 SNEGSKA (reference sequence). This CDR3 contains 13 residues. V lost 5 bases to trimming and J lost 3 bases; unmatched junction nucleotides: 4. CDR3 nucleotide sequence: TGCAGTGCTTACAGGGGAGACAATCAGCCCCAGCATTTT. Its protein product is CSAYRGDNQPQHF.

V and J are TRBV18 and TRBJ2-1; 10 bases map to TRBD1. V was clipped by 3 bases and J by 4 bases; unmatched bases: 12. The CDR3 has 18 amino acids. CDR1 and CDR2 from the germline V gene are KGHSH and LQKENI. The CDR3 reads CASSPATGGPGRYNEQFF. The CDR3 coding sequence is TGTGCCAGCTCACCGGCGACAGGGGGCCCCGGGCGATACAATGAGCAGTTCTTC. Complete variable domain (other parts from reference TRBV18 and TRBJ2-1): NAGVMQNPRHLVRRRGQEARLRCSPMKGHSHVYWYRQLPEEGLKFMVYLQKENIIDESGMPKERFSAEFPKEGPSILRIQQVVRGDSAAYFCASSPATGGPGRYNEQFFGPGTRLTVL.